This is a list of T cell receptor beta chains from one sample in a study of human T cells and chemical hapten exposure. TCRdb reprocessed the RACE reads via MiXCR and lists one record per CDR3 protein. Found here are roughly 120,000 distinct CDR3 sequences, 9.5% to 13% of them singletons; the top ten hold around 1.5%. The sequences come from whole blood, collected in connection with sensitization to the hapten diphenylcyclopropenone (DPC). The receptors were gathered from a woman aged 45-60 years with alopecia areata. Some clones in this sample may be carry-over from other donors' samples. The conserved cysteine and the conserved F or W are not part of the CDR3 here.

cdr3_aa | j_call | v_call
ATSQTGADYGYT | TRBJ1-2 | TRBV24-1
ASSRTRMNTEAF | TRBJ1-1 | TRBV14
ASSLAGAGGMETQY | TRBJ2-5 | TRBV5-4
ASMDPRGEQY | TRBJ2-7 | TRBV12-3/TRBV12-4
SALERANIQY | TRBJ2-4 | TRBV20-1
ASSRNIETQY | TRBJ2-5 | TRBV7-8
ASSLEGTSNEQY | TRBJ2-7 | TRBV5-1
ASSFWGVASNEQF | TRBJ2-1 | TRBV28
ASSVGGNEQY | TRBJ2-7 | TRBV28
ASSVLAGGGADTQY | TRBJ2-3 | TRBV6-1
SASPAGQAIGEQF | TRBJ2-1 | TRBV20-1
ASSPRTGSETQY | TRBJ2-5 | TRBV28
ATSRDGAYNEQF | TRBJ2-1 | TRBV15
ASSSRTRQGKNTEAF | TRBJ1-1 | TRBV12-3/TRBV12-4
ASSLVPGAYEQY | TRBJ2-7 | TRBV5-1
ASSLEDSVLYGYT | TRBJ1-2 | TRBV12-3/TRBV12-4
ASTAAYEQY | TRBJ2-7 | TRBV11-2
ASSQMTPLNTEAF | TRBJ1-1 | TRBV28
ASSLVSGAKNIQY | TRBJ2-4 | TRBV5-1
ASSRYLDRENSPLH | TRBJ1-6 | TRBV4-3
ASSPVAGITTGELF | TRBJ2-2 | TRBV7-7
ASSLDLVAGFTDTQY | TRBJ2-3 | TRBV11-2
ASSQGGRNQPQH | TRBJ1-5 | TRBV28
ASGWLISGNTIY | TRBJ1-3 | TRBV28
ASSSPHGTGGYEQY | TRBJ2-7 | TRBV12-3/TRBV12-4
ASRGSSTEAF | TRBJ1-1 | TRBV10-1
ASSQDVTGVNTEAF | TRBJ1-1 | TRBV4-3
ASSYLDGAALYNSPLH | TRBJ1-6 | TRBV6-2/TRBV6-3
ASSLVRAWGTQY | TRBJ2-3 | TRBV28
ASSQDVAGHSTDTQY | TRBJ2-3 | TRBV4-1
ASSRAVQETQY | TRBJ2-5 | TRBV18
ASSFRQGGTEAF | TRBJ1-1 | TRBV12-3/TRBV12-4
ASSQDTARGSGANVLT | TRBJ2-6 | TRBV14